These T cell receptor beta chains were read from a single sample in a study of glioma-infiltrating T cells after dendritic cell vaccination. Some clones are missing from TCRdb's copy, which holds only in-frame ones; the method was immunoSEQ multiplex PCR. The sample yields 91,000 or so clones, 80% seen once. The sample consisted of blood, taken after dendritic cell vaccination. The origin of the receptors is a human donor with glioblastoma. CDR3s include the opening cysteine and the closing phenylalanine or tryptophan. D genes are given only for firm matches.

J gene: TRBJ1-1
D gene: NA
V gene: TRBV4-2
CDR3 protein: CASSQALGTLSAEAFF

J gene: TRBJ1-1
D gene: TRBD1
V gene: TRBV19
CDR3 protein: CASHRGNTEAFF

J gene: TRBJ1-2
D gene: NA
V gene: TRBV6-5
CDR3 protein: CASRSIQEFYGYTF

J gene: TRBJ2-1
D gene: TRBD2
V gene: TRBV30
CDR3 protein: CAWRLAASSYNEQFF

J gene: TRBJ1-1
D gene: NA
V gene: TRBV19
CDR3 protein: CASSMDSLPSEAFF

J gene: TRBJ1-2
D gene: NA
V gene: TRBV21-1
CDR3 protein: CASSLTDRDYGYTF

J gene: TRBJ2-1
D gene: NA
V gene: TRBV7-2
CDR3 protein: CASSLESSSYNEQFF

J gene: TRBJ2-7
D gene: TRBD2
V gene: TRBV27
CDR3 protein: CASSLSAGGEQYF

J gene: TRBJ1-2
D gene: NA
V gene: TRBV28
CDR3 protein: CASSLRGAYGYTF

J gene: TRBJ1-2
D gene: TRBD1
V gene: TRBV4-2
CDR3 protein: CASSQTGQGISNYGYTF

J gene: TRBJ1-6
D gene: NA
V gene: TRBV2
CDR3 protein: CASSMGAGNSPLHF

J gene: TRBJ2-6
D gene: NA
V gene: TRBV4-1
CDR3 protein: CASSQTYATGANVLTF

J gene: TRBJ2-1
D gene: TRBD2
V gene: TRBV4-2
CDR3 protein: CASSQAGLAGGYNEQFF

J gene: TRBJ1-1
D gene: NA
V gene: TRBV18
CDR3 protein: CASSQSLISNMNTEAFF

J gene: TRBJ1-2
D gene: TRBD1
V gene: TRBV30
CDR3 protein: CAWSVQGAMNYGYTF

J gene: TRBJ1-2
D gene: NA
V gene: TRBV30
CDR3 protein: CAWTQAGGYTF

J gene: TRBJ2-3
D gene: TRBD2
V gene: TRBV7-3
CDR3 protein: CASSFLPFSGGSTDTQYF

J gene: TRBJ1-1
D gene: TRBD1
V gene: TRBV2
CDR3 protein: CASSVQGAKNTEAFF

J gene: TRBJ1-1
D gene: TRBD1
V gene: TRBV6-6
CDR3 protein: CASRQQGARGTEAFF

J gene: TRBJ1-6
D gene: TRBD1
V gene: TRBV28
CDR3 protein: CASSSQSQGVASPLHF

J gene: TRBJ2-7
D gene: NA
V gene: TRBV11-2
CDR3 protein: CASSLSTGSSYEQYF

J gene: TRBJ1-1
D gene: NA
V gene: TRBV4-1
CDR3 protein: CASSQDGRPNTEAFF

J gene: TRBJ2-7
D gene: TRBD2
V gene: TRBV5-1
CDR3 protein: CASSFLAGVNGVEQYF

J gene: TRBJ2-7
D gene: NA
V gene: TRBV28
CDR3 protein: CASTAPGSSYEQYF

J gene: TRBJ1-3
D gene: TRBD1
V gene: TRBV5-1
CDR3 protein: CASRSGTGFGGNTIYF

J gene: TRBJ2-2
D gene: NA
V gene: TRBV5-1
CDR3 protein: CASSWDSGTYGELFF

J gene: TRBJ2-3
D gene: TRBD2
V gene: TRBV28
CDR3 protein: CASRSGLAGGLDTQYF

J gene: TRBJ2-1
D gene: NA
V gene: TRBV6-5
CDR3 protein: CASSAAGVSYNEQFF

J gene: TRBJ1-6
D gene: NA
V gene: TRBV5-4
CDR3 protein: CASSPRDGGNNSPLHF

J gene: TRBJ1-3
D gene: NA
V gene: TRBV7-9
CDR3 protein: CASKIGSGNTIYF

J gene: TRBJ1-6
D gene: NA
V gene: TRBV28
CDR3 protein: CASSLHTGNNSPLHF

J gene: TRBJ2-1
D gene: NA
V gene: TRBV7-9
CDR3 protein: CASSVLGAEQFF

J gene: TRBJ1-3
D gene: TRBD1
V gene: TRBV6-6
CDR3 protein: CASSYGTGMMDTIYF

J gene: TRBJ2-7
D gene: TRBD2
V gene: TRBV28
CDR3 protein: CASTRTLAGDPYEQYF

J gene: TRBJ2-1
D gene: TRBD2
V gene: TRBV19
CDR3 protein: CASSIPLAGNNGQFF

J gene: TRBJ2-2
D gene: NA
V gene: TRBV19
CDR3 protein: CASSIVGAIGELFF

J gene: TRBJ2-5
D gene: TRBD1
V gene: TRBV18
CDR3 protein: CASSPDRGQETQYF

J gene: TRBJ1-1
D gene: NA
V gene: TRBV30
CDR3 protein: CAWSVLGGVTEAFF

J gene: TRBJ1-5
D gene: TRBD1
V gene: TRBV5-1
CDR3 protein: CASSPGTGLNQPQHF

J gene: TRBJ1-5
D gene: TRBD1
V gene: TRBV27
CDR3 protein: CASSRQGASGNQPQHF

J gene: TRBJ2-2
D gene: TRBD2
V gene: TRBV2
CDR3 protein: CASSPTSGTGELFF